This T cell receptor (beta chain) was sequenced in a study of blood T cell repertoires in COVID-19 (dated by TCRdb to the early 2020s). About the investigation overall: The collaborator samples originated in the United States, Italy and Spain and spanned the acute and convalescent phases of COVID-19. The prospective study material was composed of cDNA or gDNA derived from T cells, B-cell-depleted T cells, or PBMCs. Subjects who had been exposed to COVID-19, were actively infected with it, or had recovered from it provided the deeply sampled blood TCRbeta repertoires that made up the dataset. The repertoires were released in a freely available public database meant as a resource for research on the immune response to SARS-CoV-2. The samples were drawn from two sources: the first 160 participants of the ongoing ImmuneRACE study, and fewer than 1,500 subjects contributed by 6 global collaborators. The sample metadata nearly always contained a de-identified subject ID, COVID-19 status, age in years and sex. Where available, HLA class I and class II types were taken from metadata supplied by the sample provider and were not determined by assay-based typing.

V lost 1 base and J lost 1 base; the stretch between them is 11 bases long. Per the germline V gene, SGHRS is the CDR1 and YFSETQ is the CDR2. The CDR3 contains 15 residues, cysteine and phenylalanine counted. CDR3 DNA is the only sequence kept; it has 45 bases, read in frame from the first base. TCRbeta CDR3 regions were amplified from genomic DNA using the immunoSEQ Assay, a bias-controlled multiplex PCR. From the authors' description of their analysis: Within the assay, amplification of reference gene primers was used to estimate how many nucleated cells each sample contained. To quantify the absolute abundance of each unique TCRbeta CDR3 rearrangement, sequence reads were collapsed and filtered. For each sample, productive Simpson clonality was calculated by taking the square root of Simpson's diversity index across productive rearrangements. TCRdb retrieved this table from immuneACCESS and kept in-frame rearrangements only. Not all clones are present; in checked studies, unresolved V genes account for under half, and no reason is known for the remainder. V, J and clone size reflect that table, while D and trimming were determined from the DNA. For this sample there are tens of thousands of clones; 70% to 80% appear just once. Clones ranked in the top ten supply more than 10% of the sample.

General study outcomes and caveats: The quantity of clinical and demographic metadata differed by source and by participant and was supplied without curation.

Whole blood was collected in K2EDTA tubes by collaborating institutions according to the institutions' own protocols. For TCRbeta analysis, collaborators shipped samples in one of three forms: frozen whole blood, isolated PBMCs, or DNA extracted from either of those sample types. As for this clone: The antigen this receptor binds is unknown. Base qualities are not provided; no much larger clone lies one nucleotide away.

This TCR was recovered from a human donor in a cohort sampled during active COVID-19. Input material: peripheral blood. Here the chain combines TRBV5-1 and TRBJ1-1; TRBD1 is possibly the D segment (5 matching bases). DNA sequence: TGCGCCAGCAGCTTGACCCAGGGTCCGAACACTGAAGCTTTCTTT. It codes for CASSLTQGPNTEAFF. The full variable domain, with segments outside the CDR3 supplied by the reference TRBV5-1 and TRBJ1-1 proteins, appears as KAGVTQTPRYLIKTRGQQVTLSCSPISGHRSVSWYQQTPGQGLQFLFEYFSETQRNKGNFPGRFSGRQFSNSRSEMNVSTLELGDSALYLCASSLTQGPNTEAFFGQGTRLTVV.